The 30 T cell receptor beta chains reported below all come from one sample, sequenced in a study of metastatic and nonmetastatic thyroid tumors. TCRdb re-processed the PCR reads through MiXCR. The data show about 3,900 clones, about a third seen once. None of the patients had undergone any treatment ahead of thyroid surgery. Sequencing was performed on tumor tissue. All receptors come from a female donor with papillary thyroid cancer or a benign thyroid nodule (not recorded which). Some clones in this sample may be carry-over from other donors' samples.

The rearrangement joins TRBV15 to TRBJ2-1; D unresolved. V lost 1 base and J 3 bases, leaving 7 bases between the germline ends. This CDR3 has 14 residues. The germline V gene has CDR1 LNHNV and CDR2 YYDKDF (reference sequence). CDR3 nucleotide sequence: TGTGCCACCAGCAGAGCTAGGTACTACAATGAGCAGTTCTTC. The encoded protein is CATSRARYYNEQFF.

The chain couples TRBV5-1 to TRBJ2-7, with D perhaps matching TRBD1 (6 bases). The CDR3 length is 16 residues. Trimming removed 3 bases at V and 0 bases at J, with 16 bases between. In germline, CDR1 is SGHRS, CDR2 YFSETQ. In DNA form, the CDR3 reads TGCGCCAGCAGCTCCGGGACACCCTCGAGCTCCTACGAGCAGTACTTC. This encodes CASSSGTPSSSYEQYF.

The V call is TRBV12-3 or TRBV12-4, the J call TRBJ1-2, with TRBD1 matching 10 bases. The V segment lost 6 bases and the J segment 7 bases; nucleotides outside the gene matches: 5. The CDR3 totals 13 residues. The CDR3 region is CASSRDRGGGYTF. The CDR3 nucleotides read TGTGCCAGCAGCCGGGACAGGGGAGGTGGCTACACCTTC.

J is TRBJ1-4 and V is TRBV13; D is perhaps TRBD1 (6 bases). This CDR3 has 16 residues. From germline, CDR1 is PRHDT and CDR2 FYEKMQ (reference sequence). V was pared by 3 bases and J by 6 bases, with 17 bases between. The CDR3 nucleotides are TGTGCCAGCAGCTTTAGGGAAACAGGGCCCGATGAAAAACTGTTTTTT. Amino acids: CASSFRETGPDEKLFF. The whole variable domain, remainder taken from reference TRBV13 and TRBJ1-4, is AAGVIQSPRHLIKEKRETATLKCYPIPRHDTVYWYQQGPGQDPQFLISFYEKMQSDKGSIPDRFSAQQFSDYHSELNMSSLELGDSALYFCASSFRETGPDEKLFFGSGTQLSVL.

There are a few counts of this clone. V and J are TRBV28 and TRBJ1-3, with D perhaps matching TRBD1 (6 bases). CDR1 MDHEN and CDR2 SYDVKM come from the germline V gene. The CDR3 is 15 residues long. Trimming stripped 5 bases from V and 4 bases from J, with 15 bases between. For the CDR3, the DNA is TGTGCCAGCAGTGGAGACAGGCCTGGGGGAAACACCATATATTTT. It yields the protein CASSGDRPGGNTIYF.

V gene TRBV7-2 combines with J gene TRBJ2-7; 12 bases line up with TRBD2. The CDR3 runs 14 residues. The germline V gene encodes CDR1 SGHTA and CDR2 FQGNSA. V lost 6 bases to trimming and J lost 2 bases; unmatched junction nucleotides: 2. The CDR3 region is CASRSSGGAYEQYF. CDR3 DNA: TGTGCCAGCAGGTCTAGCGGGGGGGCCTACGAGCAGTACTTC.

This clone was observed a handful of times. Written as DNA, the CDR3 is TGTGCCAGCAGACTTGCTGCTATTGTCGGTATCTATGGCTACACCTTC. Its protein is CASRLAAIVGIYGYTF. The genes are TRBV6-2 or TRBV6-3 and TRBJ1-2; D is undetermined. CDR3 length equals 16 residues. V gave up 6 bases and J gave up 4 bases, with 21 bases separating them. Germline V gene sequence: CDR1 MNHEY, CDR2 SVGEGT.

Worth noting for this clone: An end of the junction does not agree with germline; a read error may underlie this. Other DNA sequences within the sample encode an identical CDR3. This chain connects TRBV6-2 or TRBV6-3 to TRBJ2-1; no clear D. CDR1 and CDR2 (germline): MNHEY, SVGEGT. This CDR3 contains 14 residues. The CDR3 coding sequence is TGTGCCAGCAGTTACTCAGGTACTAACAATGAGCAGTTCTTT. Its protein product is CASSYSGTNNEQFF.

Here the CDR3 reads CASSSGTGNYGYTF. The CDR3 DNA sequence: TGTGCCAGCAGTTCCGGGACAGGGAACTATGGCTACACCTTC. The chain joins TRBV28 to TRBJ1-2; 9 nucleotides line up with TRBD1. V lost 4 bases to trimming and J lost 2 bases; unmatched junction nucleotides: 2. Germline assignment: CDR1 MDHEN and CDR2 SYDVKM. This CDR3 contains 14 residues.

This clone was seen more than once but under ten times. The chain combines TRBV6-1 with TRBJ2-5; D is perhaps TRBD2 (6 bases). With 6 bases removed from V and 5 bases from J, the gap between germline ends came to 13 bases. CDR1 and CDR2 (germline): MNHNS, SASEGT. This CDR3 is 13 amino acids long. The CDR3 DNA reads TGTGCCAGCAGCAACGACGGAGGGGAGACCCAGTACTTC. Protein product: CASSNDGGETQYF.

V gene TRBV7-2 combines with J gene TRBJ2-7; the match to TRBD2 covers 9 bases. Germline lookup yields CDR1 SGHTA and CDR2 FQGNSA. V shed 1 base, J shed 3 bases, and the junction held 4 bases outside the gene matches. The CDR3 has 15 amino acids. The chain's CDR3 is CASSLGAGGLYEQYF. DNA of the CDR3: TGTGCCAGCAGCTTAGGAGCGGGAGGCCTCTACGAGCAGTACTTC.

This clone was detected a few times. J is TRBJ1-5 and V is TRBV2; 8 bases are shared with TRBD1. The germline V gene encodes CDR1 SNHLY and CDR2 FYNNEI. This CDR3 contains 13 residues. The V segment lost 8 bases and the J segment 2 bases; nucleotides outside the gene matches: 2. The CDR3: CASEGQGNQPQHF. In DNA, the CDR3 is TGTGCCAGCGAGGGACAGGGCAATCAGCCCCAGCATTTT.

The rearrangement joins TRBV7-8 to TRBJ2-3; D remains unclear. This CDR3 has 11 residues. The ends were cut back, 7 bases at V and 5 bases at J, with 7 bases in the middle. Germline V gives CDR1 SGHVS, CDR2 FQNEAQ. CDR3 sequence (DNA): TGTGCCAGCACCACCGGAGATACGCAGTATTTT. Translating gives CASTTGDTQYF.

The sample holds a few counts of this clone. This sequence joins TRBV28 and TRBJ1-2; D not resolved. CDR3 length equals 14 residues. Germline V lookup: CDR1 MDHEN, CDR2 SYDVKM. Trimming took 3 bases from V and 5 from J, leaving 13 bases between them. This CDR3 is CASSFGAGSYGYTF. The CDR3 nucleotides read TGTGCCAGCAGTTTTGGAGCCGGATCGTATGGCTACACCTTC.

This clone turned up a few times. CDR3 amino acids: CAGRTSGNTGELFF. CDR3 bases: TGTGCCGGAAGGACTAGCGGAAACACCGGGGAGCTGTTTTTT. The rearrangement joins TRBV19 to TRBJ2-2; 10 nucleotides match TRBD2. The CDR3 extends over 14 amino acids. Trimming at V came to 11 bases and at J to 2 bases, leaving 5 bases not matched to a gene. From germline, CDR1 is LNHDA and CDR2 SQIVND (reference sequence).

This rearrangement joins TRBV27 to TRBJ2-2; 7 bases are shared with TRBD2. Germline CDR1 and CDR2: MNHEY and SMNVEV (reference sequence). V dropped 5 bases and J dropped 5; count of bases not matched to a gene: 11. The CDR3 is 16 residues long. CDR3 nucleotide sequence: TGTGCCAGCAGTCCGCCCTCAGGGAGGGTAACCGGGGAGCTGTTTTTT. It encodes CASSPPSGRVTGELFF.

The chain has TRBV27 and TRBJ2-3, with 14 nucleotides matching TRBD2. The germline V gene encodes CDR1 MNHEY and CDR2 SMNVEV (reference sequence). V gave up 4 bases and J gave up 3 bases; unmatched junction bases: 3. This CDR3 spans 16 amino acids. CDR3 DNA: TGTGCCAGCAGTTCCCGACTAGCGGGAGGGACAGATACGCAGTATTTT. Amino acid sequence: CASSSRLAGGTDTQYF.

In this sample, this clone turned up a few times. The CDR3 DNA reads TGTGCCAGCAGTGTCCACAGGGGACCCAATCAGCCCCAGCATTTT. Translating it yields CASSVHRGPNQPQHF. The rearrangement links TRBV6-1 to TRBJ1-5; 7 bases match TRBD1. Germline trimming cut 4 bases from V and 3 bases from J; bases unmatched to any gene: 6. Germline V lookup: CDR1 MNHNS, CDR2 SASEGT. This CDR3 has 15 residues.

The chain is built from TRBV15 and TRBJ2-1; D is possibly TRBD1 (5 bases). Germline-derived CDR1 and CDR2 are LNHNV and YYDKDF (reference sequence). V lost 1 base, J lost 5 bases, and 9 bases lay in between. The CDR3 totals 14 residues. The DNA for the CDR3 is TGTGCCACCAGCAGAGGGATAGGGGACAATGAGCAGTTCTTC. As protein: CATSRGIGDNEQFF.

This chain connects TRBV28 to TRBJ2-5; weak D call: TRBD2 (5 bases). Trimming took 9 bases from V and 4 from J, leaving 15 bases between them. CDR1 is MDHEN, CDR2 SYDVKM, per germline. This CDR3 comprises 13 residues. CDR3 region: CASRIPGRETQYF. The DNA for the CDR3 is TGTGCCAGTCGGATTCCGGGGAGAGAGACCCAGTACTTC.

The chain links TRBV6-1 to TRBJ1-2; no reliable D call. Germline-derived CDR1 and CDR2 are MNHNS and SASEGT. The length of the CDR3 is 14 residues. With 5 bases removed from V and 4 bases from J, the gap between germline ends came to 14 bases. The CDR3 sequence is CASSPGILSYGYTF. CDR3 in DNA: TGTGCCAGCAGTCCGGGCATTTTAAGCTATGGCTACACCTTC.

The chain employs TRBV28 and TRBJ2-5, with 7 bases that match TRBD1. Germline CDR1 MDHEN, CDR2 SYDVKM. The CDR3 length is 14 residues. J gave up 1 base and V 5 bases, and 4 bases lay outside the gene matches. CDR3 DNA sequence: TGTGCCAGCAGTACGGGACAGAGCCAAGAGACCCAGTACTTC. This sequence encodes CASSTGQSQETQYF.

The chain is built from TRBV5-1 and TRBJ2-1; D uncertain. This CDR3 has 13 residues. Germline V gene lookup returns CDR1 SGHRS and CDR2 YFSETQ. V was shortened by 4 bases and J by 8 bases, with 13 bases between the two germline ends. The CDR3: CASSQNRSDEQFF. The CDR3 DNA sequence: TGCGCCAGCAGCCAGAATCGGAGTGATGAGCAGTTCTTC.

The CDR3 sequence is CASSDKGDPGDTQYF. The CDR3 DNA is TGTGCCAGCAGTGACAAAGGGGACCCCGGAGATACGCAGTATTTT. The chain joins TRBV6-1 to TRBJ2-3; D may correspond to TRBD1 or TRBD2 (5 bases each). The length of the CDR3 is 15 residues. Per the germline V gene, CDR1 is MNHNS and CDR2 is SASEGT. Deletions cut 3 bases from V and 5 bases from J, with 15 bases between.

The chain employs TRBV6-1 and TRBJ1-3, with unresolved D. In germline, CDR1 is MNHNS, CDR2 SASEGT. The CDR3 totals 16 residues. The germline V and J ends were trimmed by 7 bases and 0 bases, with 16 bases remaining between them. CDR3 region: CASNRGGGLSGNTIYF. In DNA form, the CDR3 reads TGTGCCAGCAATCGGGGAGGAGGGCTCTCTGGAAACACCATATATTTT.

This clone was recorded a few times. V gene TRBV6-1 combines with J gene TRBJ1-3; 12 bases fit TRBD1. The CDR3 has 16 residues. V trimming: 4 bases; J trimming: 2 bases; junction bases outside the gene matches: 3. The germline gives CDR1 MNHNS, CDR2 SASEGT. CDR3 sequence (DNA): TGTGCCAGCAGTGTCAGGGACAGGGGGCCTGGAAACACCATATATTTT. The encoded protein is CASSVRDRGPGNTIYF.

The chain combines TRBV19 with TRBJ2-7; 12 positions match TRBD2. The CDR3 spans 16 residues. Germline lookup yields CDR1 LNHDA and CDR2 SQIVND (reference sequence). V lost 3 bases, J lost 4 bases, and 7 bases stayed unmatched. CDR3 nucleotide sequence: TGTGCCAGTAGTATCTCCGGACTAGCGGGGACATACGAGCAGTACTTC. It encodes CASSISGLAGTYEQYF. Filled out from reference TRBV19 and TRBJ2-7, the complete variable domain reads DGGITQSPKYLFRKEGQNVTLSCEQNLNHDAMYWYRQDPGQGLRLIYYSQIVNDFQKGDIAEGYSVSREKKESFPLTVTSAQKNPTAFYLCASSISGLAGTYEQYFGPGTRLTVT.

This clone was counted once. The chain joins TRBV5-1 to TRBJ2-5; D is possibly TRBD2 (5 bases). Trimming removed 0 bases at V and 3 bases at J, with 9 bases between. CDR3 length: 14 residues. Germline loops: CDR1 SGHRS, CDR2 YFSETQ. The CDR3 sequence: CASSLAGSKETQYF. Written as DNA, the CDR3 is TGCGCCAGCAGCTTGGCGGGGAGCAAAGAGACCCAGTACTTC. Full variable domain (rest looked up from reference TRBV5-1 and TRBJ2-5): KAGVTQTPRYLIKTRGQQVTLSCSPISGHRSVSWYQQTPGQGLQFLFEYFSETQRNKGNFPGRFSGRQFSNSRSEMNVSTLELGDSALYLCASSLAGSKETQYFGPGTRLLVL.

This clone was detected a few times. This chain uses TRBV6-1 with TRBJ2-7, with D possibly being TRBD1 (6 bases). Germline CDR1 reads MNHNS; CDR2 reads SASEGT. Trimming pared 8 bases from V and 12 bases from J, leaving 17 bases between. The CDR3 has 11 residues. The CDR3: CASVGPAGAYF. The CDR3 DNA reads as TGTGCCAGCGTCGGTCCCGCAGGGGCGTACTTC.

The rearrangement links TRBV30 to TRBJ1-2; possible D gene TRBD1, 6 bases. There are 14 residues in the CDR3. Germline assignment: CDR1 GTSNPN and CDR2 SVGIG (reference sequence). The germline V and J ends were trimmed by 3 bases and 5 bases, with 16 bases remaining between them. The CDR3 DNA reads as TGTGCCTGGAGGCGTACAGGGACATTTTATGGCTACACCTTC. Residues: CAWRRTGTFYGYTF.